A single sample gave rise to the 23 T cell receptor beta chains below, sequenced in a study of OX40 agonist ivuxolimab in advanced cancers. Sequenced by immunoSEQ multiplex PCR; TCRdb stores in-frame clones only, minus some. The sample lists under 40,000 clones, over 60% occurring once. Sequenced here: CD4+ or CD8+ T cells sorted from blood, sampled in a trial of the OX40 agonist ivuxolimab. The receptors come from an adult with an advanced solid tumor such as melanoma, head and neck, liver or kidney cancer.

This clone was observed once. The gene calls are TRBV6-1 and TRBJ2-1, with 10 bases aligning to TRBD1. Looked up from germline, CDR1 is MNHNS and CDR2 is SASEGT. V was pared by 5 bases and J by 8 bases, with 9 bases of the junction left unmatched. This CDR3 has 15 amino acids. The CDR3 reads CASSPSDRGRYEQFF. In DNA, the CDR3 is TGTGCCAGCAGTCCCAGTGACAGGGGGCGGTATGAGCAGTTCTTC.

This CDR3 reads CASSEPPGGTGELFF. The CDR3 DNA is TGTGCCAGCAGTGAACCCCCGGGCGGCACCGGGGAGCTGTTTTTT. The chain couples TRBV6-1 to TRBJ2-2; D uncertain. The CDR3 is 15 amino acids. The germline V gene has CDR1 MNHNS and CDR2 SASEGT. The V gene lost 2 bases and the J gene lost 4 bases, with 11 bases spanning the gap.

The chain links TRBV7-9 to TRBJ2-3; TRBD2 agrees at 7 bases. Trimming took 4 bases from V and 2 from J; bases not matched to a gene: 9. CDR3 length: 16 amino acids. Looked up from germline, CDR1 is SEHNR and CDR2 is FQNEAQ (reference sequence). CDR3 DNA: TGTGCCAGCAGCTCCGGATCTCTAGCGGCCACAGATACGCAGTATTTT. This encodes CASSSGSLAATDTQYF.

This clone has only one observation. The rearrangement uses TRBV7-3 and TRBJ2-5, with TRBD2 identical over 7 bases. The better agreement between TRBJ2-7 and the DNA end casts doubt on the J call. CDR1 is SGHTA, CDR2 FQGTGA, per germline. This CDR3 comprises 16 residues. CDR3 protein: CASSPQWTRVNYEQYF. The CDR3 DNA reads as TGTGCCAGCAGCCCCCAATGGACTAGAGTTAACTACGAGCAGTACTTC.

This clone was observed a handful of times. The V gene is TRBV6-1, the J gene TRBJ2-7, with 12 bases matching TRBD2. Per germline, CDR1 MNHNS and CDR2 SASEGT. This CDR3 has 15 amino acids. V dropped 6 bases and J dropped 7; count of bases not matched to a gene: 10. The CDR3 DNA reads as TGTGCCAGCAGCCCCGGACTAGCGGGACGGTGGGAGCAGTACTTC. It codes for CASSPGLAGRWEQYF.

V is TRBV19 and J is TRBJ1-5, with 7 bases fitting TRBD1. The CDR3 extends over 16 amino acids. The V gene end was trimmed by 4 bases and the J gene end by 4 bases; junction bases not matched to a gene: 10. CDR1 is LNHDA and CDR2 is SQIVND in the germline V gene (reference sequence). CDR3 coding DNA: TGTGCCAGTAGTAGCCCCGGGACAGAGGGGAATCAGCCCCAGCATTTT. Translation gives CASSSPGTEGNQPQHF.

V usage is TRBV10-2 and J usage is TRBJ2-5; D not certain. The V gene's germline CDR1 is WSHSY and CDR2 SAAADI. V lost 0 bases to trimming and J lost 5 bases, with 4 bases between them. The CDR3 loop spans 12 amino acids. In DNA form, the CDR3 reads TGCGCCAGCAGTGAGTCTGCTGAGACCCAGTACTTC. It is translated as CASSESAETQYF.

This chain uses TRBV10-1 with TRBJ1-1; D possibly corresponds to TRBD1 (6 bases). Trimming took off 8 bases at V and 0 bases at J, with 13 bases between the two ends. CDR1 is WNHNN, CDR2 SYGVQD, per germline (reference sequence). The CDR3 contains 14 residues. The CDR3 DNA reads TGCGCCAGCTCCAAGGACAGTTTGAACACTGAAGCTTTCTTT. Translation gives CASSKDSLNTEAFF.

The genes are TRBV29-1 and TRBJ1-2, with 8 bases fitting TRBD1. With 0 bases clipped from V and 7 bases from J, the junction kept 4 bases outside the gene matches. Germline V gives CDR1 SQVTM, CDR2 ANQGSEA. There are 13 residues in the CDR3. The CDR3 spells CSVEDWTGSGYTF. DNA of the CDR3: TGCAGCGTTGAAGATTGGACAGGGAGTGGCTACACCTTC.

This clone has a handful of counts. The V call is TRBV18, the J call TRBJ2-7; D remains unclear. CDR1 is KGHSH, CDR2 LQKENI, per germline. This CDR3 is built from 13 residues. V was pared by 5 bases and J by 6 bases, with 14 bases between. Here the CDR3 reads CASSKWADGEQYF. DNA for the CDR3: TGTGCCAGCTCAAAGTGGGCGGACGGCGAGCAGTACTTC.

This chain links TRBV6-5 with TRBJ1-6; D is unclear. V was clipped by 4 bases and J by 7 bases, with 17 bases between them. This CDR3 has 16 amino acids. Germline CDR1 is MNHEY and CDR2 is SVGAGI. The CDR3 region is CASSSILRGGNSPLHF. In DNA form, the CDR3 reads TGTGCCAGCAGTTCCATATTACGGGGTGGGAATTCACCCCTCCACTTT.

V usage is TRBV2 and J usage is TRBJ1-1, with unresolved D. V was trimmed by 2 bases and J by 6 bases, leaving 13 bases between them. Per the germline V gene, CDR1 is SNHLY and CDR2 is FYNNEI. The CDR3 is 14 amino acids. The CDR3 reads CASSEQAITAEAFF. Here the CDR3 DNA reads TGTGCCAGCAGTGAACAGGCCATAACGGCTGAAGCTTTCTTT. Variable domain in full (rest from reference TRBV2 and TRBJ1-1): EPEVTQTPSHQVTQMGQEVILRCVPISNHLYFYWYRQILGQKVEFLVSFYNNEISEKSEIFDDQFSVERPDGSNFTLKIRSTKLEDSAMYFCASSEQAITAEAFFGQGTRLTVV.

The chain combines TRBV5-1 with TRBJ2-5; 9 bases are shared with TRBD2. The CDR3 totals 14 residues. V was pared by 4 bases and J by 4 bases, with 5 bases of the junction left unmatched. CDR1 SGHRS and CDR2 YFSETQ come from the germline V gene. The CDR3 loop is CASSQREAVETQYF. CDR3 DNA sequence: TGCGCCAGCAGCCAGCGGGAGGCCGTAGAGACCCAGTACTTC. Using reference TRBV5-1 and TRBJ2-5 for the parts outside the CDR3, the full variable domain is KAGVTQTPRYLIKTRGQQVTLSCSPISGHRSVSWYQQTPGQGLQFLFEYFSETQRNKGNFPGRFSGRQFSNSRSEMNVSTLELGDSALYLCASSQREAVETQYFGPGTRLLVL.

The CDR3 loop reads CASSLGGSYNEQFF. DNA of the CDR3: TGTGCCAGCAGCTTAGGAGGCTCCTACAATGAGCAGTTCTTC. The chain couples TRBV7-2 to TRBJ2-1, with D hard to call. V shed 1 base and J shed 0 bases, with 4 bases lying between them. CDR3 size: 14 residues. Germline loops: CDR1 SGHTA, CDR2 FQGNSA. Full variable domain (outside the CDR3, taken from reference TRBV7-2 and TRBJ2-1): GAGVSQSPSNKVTEKGKDVELRCDPISGHTALYWYRQSLGQGLEFLIYFQGNSAPDKSGLPSDRFSAERTGGSVSTLTIQRTQQEDSAVYLCASSLGGSYNEQFFGPGTRLTVL.

The CDR3: CASSQGRLAGVDNEQFF. In DNA form, the CDR3 reads TGTGCCAGCAGCCAAGGTCGCCTAGCGGGTGTTGACAATGAGCAGTTCTTC. J is TRBJ2-1 and V is TRBV14; 8 nucleotides line up with TRBD2. V lost 1 base, J lost 5 bases, and 10 bases stayed unmatched. This CDR3 region has 17 residues. Germline CDR1 is SGHDN and CDR2 is FVKESK.

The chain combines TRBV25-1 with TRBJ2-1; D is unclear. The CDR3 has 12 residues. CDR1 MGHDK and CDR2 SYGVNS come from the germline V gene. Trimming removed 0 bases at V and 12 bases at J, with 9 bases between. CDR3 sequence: CASSEYTVGQFF. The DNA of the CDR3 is TGTGCCAGCAGTGAATACACGGTAGGGCAGTTCTTC.

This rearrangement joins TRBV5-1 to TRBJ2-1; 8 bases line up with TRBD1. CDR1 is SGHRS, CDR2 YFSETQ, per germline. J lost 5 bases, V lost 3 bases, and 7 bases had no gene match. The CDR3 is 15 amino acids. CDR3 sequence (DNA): TGCGCCAGCAGCTATGACAGGGGTCGGAACAATGAGCAGTTCTTC. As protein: CASSYDRGRNNEQFF.

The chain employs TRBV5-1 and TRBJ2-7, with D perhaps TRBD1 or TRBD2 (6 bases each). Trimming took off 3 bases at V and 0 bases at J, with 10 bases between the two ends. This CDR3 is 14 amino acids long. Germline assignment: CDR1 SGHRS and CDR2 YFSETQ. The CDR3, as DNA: TGCGCCAGCAGCTGGGGGGCCAGCTCCTACGAGCAGTACTTC. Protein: CASSWGASSYEQYF.

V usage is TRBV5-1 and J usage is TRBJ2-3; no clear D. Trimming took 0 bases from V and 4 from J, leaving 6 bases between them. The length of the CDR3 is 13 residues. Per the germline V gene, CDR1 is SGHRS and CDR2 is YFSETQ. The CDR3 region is CASSLGDADTQYF. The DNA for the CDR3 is TGCGCCAGCAGCTTGGGTGATGCAGATACGCAGTATTTT. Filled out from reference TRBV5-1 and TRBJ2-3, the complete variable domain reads KAGVTQTPRYLIKTRGQQVTLSCSPISGHRSVSWYQQTPGQGLQFLFEYFSETQRNKGNFPGRFSGRQFSNSRSEMNVSTLELGDSALYLCASSLGDADTQYFGPGTRLTVL.

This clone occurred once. CDR3 nucleotides: TGTGCCACCAGCAGATCCTCCACCGAGGAAAAACTGTTTTTT. It codes for CATSRSSTEEKLFF. The chain couples TRBV15 to TRBJ1-4, with unresolved D. The germline V gene has CDR1 LNHNV and CDR2 YYDKDF (reference sequence). This CDR3 has 14 residues. Trimming took off 2 bases at V and 8 bases at J, with 12 bases between the two ends.

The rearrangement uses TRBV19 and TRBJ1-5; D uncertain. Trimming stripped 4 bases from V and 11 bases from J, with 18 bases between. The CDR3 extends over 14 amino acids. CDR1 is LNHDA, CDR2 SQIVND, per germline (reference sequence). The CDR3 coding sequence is TGTGCCAGTAGTAAAAAGGAAGTAGAGGGATCCCAGCATTTT. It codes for CASSKKEVEGSQHF.

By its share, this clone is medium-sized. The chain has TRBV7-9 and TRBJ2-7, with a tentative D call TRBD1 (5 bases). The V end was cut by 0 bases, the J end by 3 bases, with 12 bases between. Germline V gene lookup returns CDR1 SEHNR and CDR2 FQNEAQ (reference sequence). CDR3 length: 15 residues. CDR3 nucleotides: TGTGCCAGCAGCTTAGCACCAGGACAAAACTACGAGCAGTACTTC. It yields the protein CASSLAPGQNYEQYF.

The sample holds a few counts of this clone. Here the CDR3 reads CASSLEGTSGRFYNEQFF. In DNA, the CDR3 is TGTGCCAGCAGCTTAGAAGGGACTAGCGGCCGCTTCTACAATGAGCAGTTCTTC. The J gene is TRBJ2-1, the V gene TRBV7-2; 11 nucleotides match TRBD2. Germline lookup yields CDR1 SGHTA and CDR2 FQGNSA. The CDR3 has 18 residues. The V and J ends lost 1 base and 3 bases, in that order; junction bases with no gene match: 8.